This T cell receptor (beta chain) was retrieved from a study of OX40 agonist ivuxolimab in advanced cancers. Study in general: Ivuxolimab doses were 0.01, 0.1, 0.3, 1.5, 3 or 10 mg/kg every 2 weeks. In three patients, partial responses were observed, one with hepatocellular carcinoma and two with cutaneous melanoma.

Comment on this clone: The target antigen is unknown.

Trimming left V 4 bases short and J 8 bases short, with 8 bases between. This CDR3 has 12 amino acids. Germline V CDR1 and CDR2: MNHEY, SVGAGI. Whole-study findings and limits: CD8+ T cells averaged more expanded clones than CD4+.

Measured with immunoSEQ multiplex PCR; TCRdb has only the in-frame clones, and not every one. The sample holds about 94,000 clones, about 93% seen once. The sequence was collected from an adult with an advanced solid tumor such as melanoma, head and neck, liver or kidney cancer. The genes are TRBV6-5 and TRBJ1-4, with unresolved D. The starting material was CD4+ or CD8+ T cells sorted from blood, obtained in a trial of the OX40 agonist ivuxolimab. The CDR3 region is CASSLDGEKLFF. The CDR3 region has the DNA TGTGCCAGCAGTTTAGACGGGGAAAAACTGTTTTTT.